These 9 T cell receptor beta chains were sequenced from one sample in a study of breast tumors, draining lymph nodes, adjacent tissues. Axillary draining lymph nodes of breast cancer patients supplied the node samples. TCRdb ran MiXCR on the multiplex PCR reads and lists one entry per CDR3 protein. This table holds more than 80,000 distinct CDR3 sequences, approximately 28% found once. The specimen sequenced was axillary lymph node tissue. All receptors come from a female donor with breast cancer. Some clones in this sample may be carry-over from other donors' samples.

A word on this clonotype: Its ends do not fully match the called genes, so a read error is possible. Here the CDR3 reads CSARDISGEPFF. In nucleotides, the CDR3 is TGCAGTGCTAGAGATATTAGCGGTGAGCCGTTCTTC. This chain joins TRBV20-1 and TRBJ2-1, with D tentatively TRBD2 (6 bases). The CDR3 is made up of 12 amino acids. The germline gives CDR1 DFQATT, CDR2 SNEGSKA (reference sequence).

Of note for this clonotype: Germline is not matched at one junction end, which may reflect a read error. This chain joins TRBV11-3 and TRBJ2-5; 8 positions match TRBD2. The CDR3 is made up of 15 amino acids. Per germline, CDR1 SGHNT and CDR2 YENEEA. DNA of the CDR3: TGTGCCGGCAGCTTCGGAGTAGCGGGAAAAGAGACCCAGTACTTC. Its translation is CAGSFGVAGKETQYF.

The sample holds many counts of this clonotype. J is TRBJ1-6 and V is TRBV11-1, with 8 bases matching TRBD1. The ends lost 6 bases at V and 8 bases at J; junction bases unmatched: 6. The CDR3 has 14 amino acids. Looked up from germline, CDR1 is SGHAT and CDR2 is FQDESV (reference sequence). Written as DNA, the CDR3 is TGTGCCAGCAGGTCATCAGGGGGCTATTCACCCCTCCACTTT. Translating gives CASRSSGGYSPLHF.

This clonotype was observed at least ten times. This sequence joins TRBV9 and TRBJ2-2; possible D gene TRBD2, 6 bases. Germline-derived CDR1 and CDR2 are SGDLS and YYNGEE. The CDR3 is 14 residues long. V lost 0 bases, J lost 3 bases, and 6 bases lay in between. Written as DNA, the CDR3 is TGTGCCAGCAGCGTAGCGGGGGACACCGGGGAGCTGTTTTTT. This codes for CASSVAGDTGELFF.

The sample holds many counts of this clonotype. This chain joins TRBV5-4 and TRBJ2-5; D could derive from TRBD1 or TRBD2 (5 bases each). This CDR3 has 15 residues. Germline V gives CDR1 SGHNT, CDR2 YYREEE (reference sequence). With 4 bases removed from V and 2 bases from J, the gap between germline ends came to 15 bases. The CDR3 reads CASSGGRGWQETQYF. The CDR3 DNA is TGTGCCAGCAGCGGGGGTCGGGGATGGCAAGAGACCCAGTACTTC.

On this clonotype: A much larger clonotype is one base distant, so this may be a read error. CDR3 nucleotides: TGTGCCAGCAGTCACCAGGACTACAATGAGCAGTTCTTC. Translating it yields CASSHQDYNEQFF. V and J are TRBV6-5 and TRBJ2-1; D call uncertain. With 5 bases removed from V and 3 bases from J, the gap between germline ends came to 8 bases. CDR3 length: 13 residues. CDR1 and CDR2 from the germline V gene are MNHEY and SVGAGI.

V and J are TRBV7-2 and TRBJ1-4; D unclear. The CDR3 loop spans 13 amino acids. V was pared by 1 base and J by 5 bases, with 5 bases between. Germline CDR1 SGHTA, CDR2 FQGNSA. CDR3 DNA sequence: TGTGCCAGCAGCTTAGGGGTCAATGAAAAACTGTTTTTT. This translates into CASSLGVNEKLFF.

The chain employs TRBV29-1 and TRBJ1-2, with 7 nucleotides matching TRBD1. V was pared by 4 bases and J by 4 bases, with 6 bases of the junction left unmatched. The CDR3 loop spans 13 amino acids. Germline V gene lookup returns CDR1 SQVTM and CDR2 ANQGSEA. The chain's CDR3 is CSVGRGGSYGYTF. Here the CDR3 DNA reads TGCAGCGTTGGCAGGGGGGGTAGCTATGGCTACACCTTC.

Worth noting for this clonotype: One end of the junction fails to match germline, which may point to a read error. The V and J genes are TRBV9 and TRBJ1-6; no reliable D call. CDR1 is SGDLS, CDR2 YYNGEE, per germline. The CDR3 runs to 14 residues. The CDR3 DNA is TGTGCCAGCAGCGTAGGAAGGAAGAATCCACCCCTCCCCTTT. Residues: CASSVGRKNPPLPF.